This TCR beta chain comes out of a study of blood T cell repertoires in COVID-19. Study-wide background: Samples came from the United States, Italy and Spain, spanning acute and convalescent COVID-19. Nucleic acid was either cDNA or gDNA, and it came from T cells, B-cell-depleted T cells, or PBMCs.

Seattle enrolled patients during active infection and tracked them longitudinally. Per the original methods: Reference gene primer amplification gave nucleated cell count estimates. Assay used: immunoSEQ multiplex PCR; TCRdb lists only in-frame clones, some missing. V and J calls plus clone size are reproduced from that table; the DNA served to infer D and trimming. The data contain about 420,000 clones, around nine tenths of them singletons. V was pared by 7 bases and J by 4 bases, with 11 bases between. There are 13 residues in the CDR3. The specimen sequenced was peripheral blood. This clonotype was sampled from a man between 18 and 29 years old with COVID-19, enrolled during active disease. The chain couples TRBV12-3 or TRBV12-4 to TRBJ2-1, with D perhaps matching TRBD2 (6 bases). The CDR3 DNA follows: TGTGCCAGCACCTGGGGGACTTACAATGAGCAGTTCTTC. Translating it yields CASTWGTYNEQFF.